This TCR beta chain was documented in a study of T-cell memory formation after mild COVID-19. Study-wide context: Among the donors, TCR clusters were largely specific to each donor. Broader study findings: Day 15 to 85 contractors were CD4/CD8 balanced; later expanders leaned CD4+. Mainly in CM and EM were contracting CD4+ clones; CD8+ were in EMRA. SARS-CoV-2 specificity was not confirmed for second-wave clones peaking on day 37.

One entry per CDR3 protein, called by TCRdb with MiXCR from the 5' RACE reads. The sample yields around 250,000 distinct CDR3 sequences, roughly 16% seen once. A remark on this clonotype: Its antigen is undetermined.

Sequenced material: PBMCs or a T cell subset sorted from them (not recorded which). This TCR was sampled from a man aged 18 to 30 who had mild COVID-19 (a few samples of this study predate the infection). Cell type and time point are not known.

The CDR3 here is CASSDGEYGYTF. The DNA of the CDR3 is TGTGCCAGCAGTGACGGGGAGTATGGCTACACCTTC. The chain carries TRBV6-1 and TRBJ1-2; D is undetermined. V lost 3 bases to trimming and J lost 5 bases, with 7 bases between them. The CDR3 sequence is 12 residues long. Per the germline V gene, CDR1 is MNHNS and CDR2 is SASEGT.